The 17 T cell receptor beta chains below all came from one sample that was sequenced in a study (dated by TCRdb to the mid-2010s). The protocol used for the library was 5' RACE. This sample was sequenced with an Illumina MiSeq. In TCRdb, the public reads were trimmed at Q25 with fastp and aligned with MiXCR, with productive beta chains retained. Entries are consolidated by CDR3 protein sequence, retaining the most common genes and DNA. The sample profile shows about 40,000 distinct CDR3 sequences; 15% to 20% of them were found once. Under 3.5% of the sample is held by the ten biggest clonotypes. The specimen was naive CD4+ T cells sorted from a lymph node. The intended sense of this specimen's cell subset or site label: naive CD4+ T cells, CD4+CD45RA+CD25-. These receptors were collected from a female donor with breast cancer.

A remark on this clonotype: A much larger clonotype is one base distant, so this may be a read error. The rearrangement uses TRBV3-1 and TRBJ2-2; D might be TRBD1 (6 bases). The CDR3 extends over 13 amino acids. Germline V gene lookup returns CDR1 LGHDT and CDR2 YNNKEL (reference sequence). The CDR3 sequence is CASGQQGTGELFF. DNA for the CDR3: TGTGCCAGCGGCCAACAGGGCACCGGGGAGCTGTTTTTT.

About this clonotype itself: Being one base from a much bigger clone, this may be a read error. The chain links TRBV12-3 or TRBV12-4 to TRBJ1-1, with 7 bases fitting TRBD1. This CDR3 region has 13 residues. The V gene end was trimmed by 4 bases and the J gene end by 4 bases; junction bases not matched to a gene: 3. The CDR3 loop reads CASSSAGGTEAFF. CDR3 in DNA: TGTGCCAGCAGTTCTGCAGGGGGCACTGAAGCTTTCTTT.

This clonotype was found a few times. The V gene is TRBV5-1, the J gene TRBJ1-1, with D perhaps matching TRBD1 (5 bases). CDR1 SGHRS and CDR2 YFSETQ come from the germline V gene. With 0 bases removed from V and 1 base from J, the gap between germline ends came to 10 bases. This CDR3 is 15 amino acids long. The CDR3 region is CASSLASGRNTEAFF. CDR3 sequence (DNA): TGCGCCAGCAGCTTGGCATCAGGGAGGAACACTGAAGCTTTCTTT. The full variable domain, in which reference TRBV5-1 and TRBJ1-1 provide the parts outside the CDR3, is KAGVTQTPRYLIKTRGQQVTLSCSPISGHRSVSWYQQTPGQGLQFLFEYFSETQRNKGNFPGRFSGRQFSNSRSEMNVSTLELGDSALYLCASSLASGRNTEAFFGQGTRLTVV.

The chain uses TRBV20-1 and TRBJ2-2, with D possibly TRBD2 on 6 matching bases. CDR1 is DFQATT, CDR2 SNEGSKA, per germline (reference sequence). CDR3 length equals 15 residues. Trimming left V 3 bases short and J 4 bases short, with 15 bases between. Here the CDR3 reads CSARAAGRSTGELFF. CDR3 in DNA: TGCAGTGCTAGGGCCGCCGGGAGAAGCACCGGGGAGCTGTTTTTT.

The chain uses TRBV7-6 and TRBJ2-2; possible D gene TRBD2, 6 bases. Germline-derived CDR1 and CDR2 are SGHVS and FNYEAQ. This CDR3 region has 16 residues. The V gene lost 7 bases and the J gene lost 2 bases, with 17 bases spanning the gap. The DNA of the CDR3 is TGTGCCAGCACCCAATGGGGACTTCCTAACACCGGGGAGCTGTTTTTT. Translated: CASTQWGLPNTGELFF. The full variable domain, completed using reference TRBV7-6 and TRBJ2-2, is GAGVSQSPRYKVTKRGQDVALRCDPISGHVSLYWYRQALGQGPEFLTYFNYEAQQDKSGLPNDRFSAERPEGSISTLTIQRTEQRDSAMYRCASTQWGLPNTGELFFGEGSRLTVL.

This clonotype was detected ten times or more. The chain couples TRBV12-3 or TRBV12-4 to TRBJ2-5, with D perhaps TRBD1 (6 bases). CDR3 length equals 14 residues. Trimming pared 6 bases from V and 6 bases from J, leaving 17 bases between. In DNA form, the CDR3 reads TGTGCCAGCAGGATTACAGGGTCCGGTCAGACCCAGTACTTC. Translation: CASRITGSGQTQYF.

The V and J genes are TRBV12-3 or TRBV12-4 and TRBJ2-7; 8 positions agree with TRBD1. The CDR3 extends over 14 amino acids. Germline trimming cut 6 bases from V and 4 bases from J; bases unmatched to any gene: 8. The CDR3 DNA sequence: TGTGCCAGCAGCCCCCGACAGGGGAGGTACGAGCAGTACTTC. This gives the protein CASSPRQGRYEQYF.

The rearrangement joins TRBV10-3 to TRBJ1-1, with 7 positions matching TRBD1. Germline CDR1 is ENHRY and CDR2 is SYGVKD. The CDR3 has 15 amino acids. V trimming: 6 bases; J trimming: 6 bases; junction bases outside the gene matches: 13. CDR3 residues: CAIRGRTGERSEAFF. The CDR3 DNA is TGTGCCATCAGGGGGAGAACAGGGGAGAGGTCTGAAGCTTTCTTT.

J is TRBJ2-4 and V is TRBV7-2; TRBD2 aligns across 8 bases. V shed 2 bases and J 0 bases; nucleotides not matched to a gene: 6. CDR1 and CDR2 (germline): SGHTA, FQGNSA. The CDR3 consists of 17 residues. The CDR3 bases are TGTGCCAGCAGCTTAACACTAGCGGATGTAGCCAAAAACATTCAGTACTTC. Translated, it gives CASSLTLADVAKNIQYF.

As concerns this clonotype: Possible read error: a much larger clone is one base away. V usage is TRBV24-1 and J usage is TRBJ1-1; D ambiguous. V gave up 7 bases and J gave up 7 bases, with 9 bases separating them. The V gene's germline CDR1 is KGHDR and CDR2 SFDVKD. There are 11 residues in the CDR3. Here the CDR3 reads CATSADGEAFF. CDR3 coding DNA: TGTGCCACCAGCGCTGACGGTGAAGCTTTCTTT.

This clonotype was seen many times. The chain recombines TRBV6-6 with TRBJ2-2, with D tentatively TRBD1 (6 bases). Germline loops: CDR1 MNHNY, CDR2 SVGAGI (reference sequence). There are 13 residues in the CDR3. Trimming took off 8 bases at V and 3 bases at J, with 10 bases between the two ends. The CDR3 DNA reads as TGTGCCAGCGCCAACAGGGACACCGGGGAGCTGTTTTTT. Protein: CASANRDTGELFF.

The V call is TRBV6-1, the J call TRBJ2-7; D remains ambiguous. This CDR3 is 14 amino acids long. V shed 0 bases and J shed 3 bases, with 9 bases lying between them. Germline-derived CDR1 and CDR2 are MNHNS and SASEGT. CDR3: CASSEAWTVYEQYF. The CDR3 coding sequence is TGTGCCAGCAGTGAAGCCTGGACGGTCTACGAGCAGTACTTC.

The table lists this clonotype with many counts. This chain links TRBV4-2 with TRBJ2-3, with 7 bases lining up with TRBD2. The germline V gene encodes CDR1 LGHNA and CDR2 YNFKEQ. V trimming: 4 bases; J trimming: 4 bases; junction bases outside the gene matches: 14. This CDR3 is built from 17 residues. CDR3 protein: CASSPRGGILRPDTQYF. CDR3 bases: TGTGCCAGCAGCCCCCGGGGAGGGATTCTACGGCCAGATACGCAGTATTTT.

The rearrangement uses TRBV18 and TRBJ2-7, with D possibly TRBD1 on 6 matching bases. V gave up 4 bases and J gave up 1 base, with 11 bases separating them. Germline CDR1 and CDR2: KGHSH and LQKENI. The CDR3 covers 14 residues. The CDR3 reads CASSRSGQSYEQYF. In nucleotides, the CDR3 is TGTGCCAGCTCACGCTCGGGACAATCCTACGAGCAGTACTTC.

With respect to this clonotype: One junction end disagrees with the germline gene, perhaps due to a read error. The chain recombines TRBV3-1 with TRBJ1-5, with 9 positions matching TRBD1. The germline V gene has CDR1 LGHDT and CDR2 YNNKEL (reference sequence). The CDR3 sequence is 14 residues long. The CDR3 protein is CASSPGTGPQPQHF. The CDR3 nucleotides read TGTGCCAGCAGCCCCGGGACAGGGCCTCAGCCCCAGCACTTT.

This clonotype was counted only a few times. CDR3: CATSTGGETQYF. CDR3 in DNA: TGTGCCACGTCTACAGGGGGAGAGACCCAGTACTTC. The chain employs TRBV24-1 and TRBJ2-5; TRBD1 matches at 8 bases. CDR1 is KGHDR, CDR2 SFDVKD, per germline. The trim removed 10 bases at V and 4 bases at J, leaving 4 bases unmatched. The CDR3 consists of 12 residues.

Ten or more counts support this clonotype. The chain carries TRBV29-1 and TRBJ1-1; D gene unclear. With 4 bases removed from V and 3 bases from J, the gap between germline ends came to 9 bases. The CDR3 extends over 12 amino acids. In germline, CDR1 is SQVTM, CDR2 ANQGSEA. The CDR3 is CSVASSDTEAFF. The DNA of the CDR3 is TGCAGCGTTGCTTCTAGTGACACTGAAGCTTTCTTT.